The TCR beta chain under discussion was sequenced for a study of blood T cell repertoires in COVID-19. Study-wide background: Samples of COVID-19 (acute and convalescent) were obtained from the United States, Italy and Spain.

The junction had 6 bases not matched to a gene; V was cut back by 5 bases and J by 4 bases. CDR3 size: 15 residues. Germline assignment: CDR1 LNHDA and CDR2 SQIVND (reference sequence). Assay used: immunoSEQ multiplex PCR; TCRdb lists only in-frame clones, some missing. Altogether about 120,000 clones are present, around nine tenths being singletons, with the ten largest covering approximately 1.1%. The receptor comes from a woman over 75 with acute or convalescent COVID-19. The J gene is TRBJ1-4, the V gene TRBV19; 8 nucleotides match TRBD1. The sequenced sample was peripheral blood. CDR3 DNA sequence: TGTGCCAGTAGTGCTACAGGGGGTATTAATGAAAAACTGTTTTTT. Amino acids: CASSATGGINEKLFF.